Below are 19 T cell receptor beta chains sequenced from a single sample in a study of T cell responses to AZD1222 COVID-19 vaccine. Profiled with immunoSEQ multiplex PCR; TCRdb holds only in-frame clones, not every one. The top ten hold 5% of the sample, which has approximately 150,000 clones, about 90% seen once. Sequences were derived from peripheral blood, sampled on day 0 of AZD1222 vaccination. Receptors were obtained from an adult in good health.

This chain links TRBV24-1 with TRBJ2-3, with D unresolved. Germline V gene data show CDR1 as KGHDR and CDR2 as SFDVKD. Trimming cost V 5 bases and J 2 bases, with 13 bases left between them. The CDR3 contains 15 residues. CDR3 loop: CATSASDGSTDTQYF. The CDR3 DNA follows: TGTGCCACCAGTGCCTCGGACGGGTCCACAGATACGCAGTATTTT.

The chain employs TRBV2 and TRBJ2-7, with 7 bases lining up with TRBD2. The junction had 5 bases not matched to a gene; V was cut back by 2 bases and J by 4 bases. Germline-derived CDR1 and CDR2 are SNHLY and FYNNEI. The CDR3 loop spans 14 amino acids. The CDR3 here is CASSELADSYEQYF. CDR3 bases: TGTGCCAGCAGTGAACTAGCGGACTCTTACGAGCAGTACTTC.

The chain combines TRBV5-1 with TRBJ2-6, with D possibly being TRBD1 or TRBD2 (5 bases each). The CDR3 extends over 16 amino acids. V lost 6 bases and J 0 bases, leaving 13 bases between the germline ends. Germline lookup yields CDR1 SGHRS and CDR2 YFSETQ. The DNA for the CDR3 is TGCGCCAGCAACCAGGGACCGAGCTCTGGGGCCAACGTCCTGACTTTC. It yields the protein CASNQGPSSGANVLTF.

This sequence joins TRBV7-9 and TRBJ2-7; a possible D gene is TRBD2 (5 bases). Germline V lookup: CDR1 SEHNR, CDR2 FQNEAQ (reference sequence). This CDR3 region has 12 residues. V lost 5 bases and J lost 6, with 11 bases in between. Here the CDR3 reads CASSRTSSEQYF. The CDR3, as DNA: TGTGCCAGCAGCAGAACTAGTTCCGAGCAGTACTTC.

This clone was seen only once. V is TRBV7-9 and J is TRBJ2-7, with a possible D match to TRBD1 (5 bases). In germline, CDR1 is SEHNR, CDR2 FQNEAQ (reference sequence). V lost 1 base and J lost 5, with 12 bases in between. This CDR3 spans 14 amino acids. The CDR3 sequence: CASSLETRENEQYF. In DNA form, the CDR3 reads TGTGCCAGCAGCTTAGAAACCAGGGAAAACGAGCAGTACTTC.

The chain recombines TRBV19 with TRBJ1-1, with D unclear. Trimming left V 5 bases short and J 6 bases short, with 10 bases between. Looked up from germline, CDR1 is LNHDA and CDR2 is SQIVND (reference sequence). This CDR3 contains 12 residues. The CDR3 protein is CASSPPGPEAFF. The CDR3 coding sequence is TGTGCCAGTAGTCCCCCGGGCCCTGAAGCTTTCTTT.

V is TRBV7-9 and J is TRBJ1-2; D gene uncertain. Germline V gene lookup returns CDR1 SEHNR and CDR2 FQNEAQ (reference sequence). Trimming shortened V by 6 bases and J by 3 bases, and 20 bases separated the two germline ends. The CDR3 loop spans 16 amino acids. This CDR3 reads CASSRLEGNSDYGYTF. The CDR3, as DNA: TGTGCCAGCAGTCGATTAGAGGGAAATAGCGACTATGGCTACACCTTC. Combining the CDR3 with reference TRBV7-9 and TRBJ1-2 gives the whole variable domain DTGVSQNPRHKITKRGQNVTFRCDPISEHNRLYWYRQTLGQGPEFLTYFQNEAQLEKSRLLSDRFSAERPKGSFSTLEIQRTEQGDSAMYLCASSRLEGNSDYGYTFGSGTRLTVV.

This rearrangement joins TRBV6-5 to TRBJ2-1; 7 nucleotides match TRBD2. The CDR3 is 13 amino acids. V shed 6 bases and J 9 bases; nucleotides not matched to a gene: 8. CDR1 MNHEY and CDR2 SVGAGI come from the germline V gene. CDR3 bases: TGTGCCAGCAGACGGACTAGTTTGAGTGAGCAGTTCTTC. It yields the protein CASRRTSLSEQFF.

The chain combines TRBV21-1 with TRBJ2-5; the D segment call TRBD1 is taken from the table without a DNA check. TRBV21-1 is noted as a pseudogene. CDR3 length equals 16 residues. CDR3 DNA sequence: TGTGCCAGCAGCAAGGTCAGGGGCGGATGTGAGGGGACCCAGTACTTC. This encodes CASSKVRGGCEGTQYF.

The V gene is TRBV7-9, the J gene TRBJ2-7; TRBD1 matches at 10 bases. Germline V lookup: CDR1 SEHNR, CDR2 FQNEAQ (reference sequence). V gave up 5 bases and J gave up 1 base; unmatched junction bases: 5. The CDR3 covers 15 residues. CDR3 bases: TGTGCCAGCAGCGACCCGGGACAGGGGTCCTACGAGCAGTACTTC. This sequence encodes CASSDPGQGSYEQYF.

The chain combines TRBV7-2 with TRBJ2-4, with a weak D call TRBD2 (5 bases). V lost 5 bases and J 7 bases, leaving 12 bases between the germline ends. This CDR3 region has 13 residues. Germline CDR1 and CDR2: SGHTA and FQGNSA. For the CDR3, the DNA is TGTGCCAGCAGCATCCCTCCGGGGAACATTCAGTACTTC. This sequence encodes CASSIPPGNIQYF. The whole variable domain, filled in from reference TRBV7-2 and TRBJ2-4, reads GAGVSQSPSNKVTEKGKDVELRCDPISGHTALYWYRQSLGQGLEFLIYFQGNSAPDKSGLPSDRFSAERTGGSVSTLTIQRTQQEDSAVYLCASSIPPGNIQYFGAGTRLSVL.

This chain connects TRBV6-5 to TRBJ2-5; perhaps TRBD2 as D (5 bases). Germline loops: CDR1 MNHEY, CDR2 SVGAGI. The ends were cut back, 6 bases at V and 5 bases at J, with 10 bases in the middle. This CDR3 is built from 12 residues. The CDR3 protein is CASRGGGETQYF. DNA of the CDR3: TGTGCCAGCAGGGGCGGCGGGGAGACCCAGTACTTC.

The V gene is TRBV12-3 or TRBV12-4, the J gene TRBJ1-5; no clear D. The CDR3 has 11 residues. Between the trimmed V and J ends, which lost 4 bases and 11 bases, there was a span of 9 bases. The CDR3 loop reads CASSYGRSQHF. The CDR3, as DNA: TGTGCCAGCAGTTATGGCAGATCCCAGCATTTT.

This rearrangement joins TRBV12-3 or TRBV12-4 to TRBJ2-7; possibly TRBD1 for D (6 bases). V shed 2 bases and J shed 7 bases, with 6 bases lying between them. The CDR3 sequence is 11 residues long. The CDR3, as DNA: TGTGCCAGCAGTTTAAGGGGGGAGCAGTACTTC. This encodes CASSLRGEQYF.

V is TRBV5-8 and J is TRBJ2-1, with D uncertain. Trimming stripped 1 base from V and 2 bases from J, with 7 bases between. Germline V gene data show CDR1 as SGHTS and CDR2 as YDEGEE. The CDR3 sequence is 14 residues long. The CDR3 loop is CASSLKAAYNEQFF. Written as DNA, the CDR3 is TGTGCCAGCAGCTTGAAGGCCGCCTACAATGAGCAGTTCTTC.

The CDR3 reads CASSLLPAGTRGNIQYF. The CDR3 nucleotides read TGTGCCAGCAGCTTACTCCCCGCGGGGACAAGAGGGAACATTCAGTACTTC. This rearrangement joins TRBV7-2 to TRBJ2-4, with D perhaps given as TRBD1 or TRBD2 (6 bases each). V dropped 2 bases and J dropped 7 bases, with 21 bases sitting between them. Germline lookup yields CDR1 SGHTA and CDR2 FQGNSA. This CDR3 has 17 amino acids.

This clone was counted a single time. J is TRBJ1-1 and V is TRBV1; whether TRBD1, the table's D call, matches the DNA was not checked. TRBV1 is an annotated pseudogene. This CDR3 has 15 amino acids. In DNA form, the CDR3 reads TGCACCAGCAGCCAACTCGGACAGGTGTACACTGAAGCTTTCTTT. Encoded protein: CTSSQLGQVYTEAFF.

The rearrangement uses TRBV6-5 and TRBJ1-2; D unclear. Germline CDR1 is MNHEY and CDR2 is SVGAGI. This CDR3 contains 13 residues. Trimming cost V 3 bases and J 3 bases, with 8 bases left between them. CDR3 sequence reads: CASSYSRDYGYTF. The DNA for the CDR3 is TGTGCCAGCAGTTATAGTAGAGACTATGGCTACACCTTC.

CDR3 nucleotide sequence: TGTGCCAGCAGCCAAGTTGCCAGCAGTGGCTACACCTTC. As protein: CASSQVASSGYTF. The genes are TRBV3-1 (or the pseudogene TRBV3-2) and TRBJ1-2; D is unclear. Germline-derived CDR1 and CDR2 are LGHDT and YNNKEL (reference sequence). Trimming removed 1 base at V and 7 bases at J, with 10 bases between. This CDR3 has 13 amino acids.